This T cell receptor beta chain was identified during a study of OX40 agonist ivuxolimab in advanced cancers. This clone qualifies as medium-sized. Method: immunoSEQ multiplex PCR; TCRdb's copy keeps in-frame clones and lacks some. The table has about 57,000 clones, about four fifths seen once. The sample was CD4+ or CD8+ T cells sorted from blood, taken in a trial of the OX40 agonist ivuxolimab. The TCR was taken from an adult with an advanced solid tumor such as melanoma, head and neck, liver or kidney cancer.

In nucleotides, the CDR3 is TGTGCCAGCAGCGCGGGGGCAGGAGGTAGCAATCAGCCCCAGCATTTT. It translates to CASSAGAGGSNQPQHF. The chain links TRBV9 to TRBJ1-5; possibly TRBD1 for D (6 bases). V was trimmed by 3 bases and J by 0 bases, leaving 13 bases between them. This CDR3 is built from 16 residues. Germline lookup yields CDR1 SGDLS and CDR2 YYNGEE.